This TCR beta chain was observed in a study of PD-L1 blockade in urothelial cancer (dated by TCRdb to about 2017). A note on the overall study: All patients started therapy around 2014 and received atezolizumab 1,200 mg intravenously every 3 weeks. Durable clinical benefit was defined as progression-free survival longer than 6 months, and TCR features were also tested against progression-free and overall survival. Somatic, immune and clinical correlates of response to PD-L1 blockade with atezolizumab in urothelial cancer were the focus of an exploratory multi-omic analysis. In the same patients, pretreatment tumors underwent whole exome sequencing and RNA sequencing in addition to TCR sequencing. Pretreatment tumor samples and matched peripheral blood, collected serially before and after atezolizumab treatment, underwent TCR sequencing. Blood samples yielded a median of about 150,000 T cells and around 80,000 unique TCRs, with median clonality approximately 0.08. About nine tenths of the roughly 29 patients were identified as males with urothelial cancer of bladder origin, and a prior smoking history was reported by 18 of 29 patients. Some ten patients reached durable clinical benefit, while about 19 patients did not. Blood samples were analyzed at 3 weeks after treatment start (second dose) and at 6 weeks after treatment start. An ECOG performance status of 0 or 1 was recorded for the patients, and 0 to 3 prior chemotherapy regimens had been received by the patients. Around 30 patients had pretreatment blood TCR-seq, some 25 had at least one posttreatment blood collection, and some 25 had tumor TCR-seq.

To estimate absolute template abundance from read counts, synthetic TCR analog templates were spiked into each PCR. The immunoSEQ assay used bias-controlled V and J gene primers to amplify TCRbeta CDR3 regions from genomic DNA. Sequencing of rearranged TCRbeta segments was done at approximately 20X coverage. The study's own analysis went as follows. Sequencing errors were corrected by clustering, and CDR3s were annotated against IMGT so that V, D and J genes could be assigned. Only productive TCRbeta rearrangements were used in downstream analyses, excluding out-of-frame or stop-codon sequences. Clonality was computed as one minus Shannon entropy normalized by the log of the number of unique productive sequences. Clones differing between time points or between blood and tumor were identified by Fisher's exact test with Benjamini-Hochberg correction at adjusted p below 0.01. Drawn from immuneACCESS, this table holds only the in-frame rearrangements with V and J called that TCRdb kept. Clones are partly lost; checked studies trace under half to an unresolved V gene and leave the rest unexplained. V, J and clone size are those of that table, while D and trimming were read from the DNA. Here the sample has tens of thousands of clones; 85% to 90% occur a single time. The ten largest clones add up to around 4.2% of the sample.

The sample holds one count of this clone. This receptor's antigen is unknown. It has no much larger one-base neighbor in the sample; base qualities were not kept. The meaning of the sample's time point label: pretreatment peripheral blood. A total of 25 to 35 patients with locally advanced or metastatic urothelial carcinoma, treated at Memorial Sloan Kettering on a trial protocol, made up the cohort. Peripheral blood mononuclear cells were collected pretreatment and during treatment, with between 1 and 8 total time points obtained per patient. The Qiagen DNeasy Blood extraction kit was used to purify genomic DNA from total PBMCs and tumor samples. PBMCs were collected pretreatment and during treatment and were isolated and stored as previously described. The germline V gene encodes CDR1 MDHEN and CDR2 SYDVKM. The CDR3, from cysteine to phenylalanine, totals 18 residues. The read is trimmed to its CDR3 DNA, 54 bases read in frame from base 1. The germline V and J ends show losses of 3 bases and 5 bases respectively, and no gene match explains 17 bases of the junction.

Study-level results and caveats: Improved progression-free and overall survival was associated with having pretreatment peripheral blood TCR clonality below the median. Because the sample size was small (n of about 30) and many exploratory analyses were performed, the results are intended to be hypothesis-generating. At 3 weeks after the start of treatment, tumor-associated TCR clones in peripheral blood had expanded more in patients with durable benefit (n of about 20, p = 0.022).

Here the sequenced sample was PBMCs, taken around atezolizumab (anti-PD-L1) treatment. The V gene is TRBV28 and the J gene is TRBJ2-3; 7 middle bases align to TRBD2. The receptor was derived from a man between 65 and 85 years old with urothelial cancer. The DNA sequence is TGTGCCAGCAGTTTGCTGAGCGGGACGGTTCAATATTTAGATACGCAGTATTTT. Translated, this is CASSLLSGTVQYLDTQYF.